The next 3 T cell receptor beta chains were all read from a single sample in a study of TIL therapy for anti-PD-1-resistant metastatic lung cancer. Time point meaning: pre-treatment sample, taken before nivolumab and TIL therapy. The immunoSEQ assay was v3. Libraries were prepared by immunoSEQ multiplex PCR; TCRdb keeps only in-frame clonotypes and omits some of them. Of some 60,000 clones listed, 69% are singletons. Sequencing used blood, obtained at baseline. The receptors here all came from a person between 25 and 80 years old with non-small cell lung cancer.

This clone was picked up a small number of times. The chain is built from TRBV6-5 and TRBJ2-7; TRBD1 or TRBD2 may be the D gene (5 bases each). This CDR3 comprises 13 residues. Germline lookup yields CDR1 MNHEY and CDR2 SVGAGI. Trimming took 7 bases from V and 7 from J, leaving 17 bases between them. The DNA for the CDR3 is TGTGCCAGCATTCCCGCAGGGAGTCGGGAGCAGTACTTC. This sequence encodes CASIPAGSREQYF.

V and J are TRBV5-1 and TRBJ2-1; 13 bases fit TRBD2. CDR3 size: 16 residues. J was trimmed by 4 bases and V by 5 bases; bases with no gene match: 6. Germline V gene data show CDR1 as SGHRS and CDR2 as YFSETQ. The CDR3 region is CASSRGLAGVYNEQFF. CDR3 coding DNA: TGCGCCAGCAGTCGCGGACTAGCGGGGGTATACAATGAGCAGTTCTTC.

This chain links TRBV19 with TRBJ2-4, with D tentatively TRBD1 (5 bases). Trimming removed 5 bases from V and 0 bases from J, with 17 bases in between. Germline V CDR1 and CDR2: LNHDA, SQIVND (reference sequence). The CDR3 sequence is 17 residues long. The CDR3 loop is CASSPNPDMRAKNIQYF. CDR3 in DNA: TGTGCCAGTAGTCCAAATCCGGACATGAGAGCCAAAAACATTCAGTACTTC.